This TCR beta chain was identified during a study of blood T cell repertoires in COVID-19. At the level of the study: Samples of COVID-19 (acute and convalescent) were obtained from the United States, Italy and Spain. PBMCs, B-cell-depleted T cells, or T cells were the source of the cDNA or gDNA that made up the material.

Sequencing was performed with immunoSEQ multiplex PCR; in TCRdb, only in-frame clones are kept and a portion is missing. The sample lists around 230,000 clones; around four fifths were seen once. The CDR3 runs 19 residues. Germline lookup yields CDR1 SGHTA and CDR2 FQGNSA. Trimming cost V 2 bases and J 2 bases, with 25 bases left between them. The specimen was peripheral blood. The receptor's source is a woman between 65 and 79 years old with active or convalescent COVID-19. This sequence joins TRBV7-2 and TRBJ2-7, with D tentatively TRBD2 (8 bases). The CDR3 region is CASSLTGGVRGQFTYEQYF. Here the CDR3 DNA reads TGTGCCAGCAGCTTAACGGGGGGGGTCCGGGGACAGTTTACCTACGAGCAGTACTTC. Drawing the rest from reference TRBV7-2 and TRBJ2-7, the complete variable domain is GAGVSQSPSNKVTEKGKDVELRCDPISGHTALYWYRQSLGQGLEFLIYFQGNSAPDKSGLPSDRFSAERTGGSVSTLTIQRTQQEDSAVYLCASSLTGGVRGQFTYEQYFGPGTRLTVT.